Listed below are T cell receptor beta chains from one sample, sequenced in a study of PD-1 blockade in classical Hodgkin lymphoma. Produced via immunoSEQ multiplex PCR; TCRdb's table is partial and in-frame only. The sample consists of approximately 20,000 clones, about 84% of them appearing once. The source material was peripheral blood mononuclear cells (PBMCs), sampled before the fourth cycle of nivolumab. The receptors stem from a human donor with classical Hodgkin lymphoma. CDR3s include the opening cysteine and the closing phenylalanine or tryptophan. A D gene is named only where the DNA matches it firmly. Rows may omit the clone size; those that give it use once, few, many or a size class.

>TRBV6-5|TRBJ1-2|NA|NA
CASSAPTGSYGYTF
TGTGCCAGCAGTGCTCCTACAGGGAGCTATGGCTACACCTTC
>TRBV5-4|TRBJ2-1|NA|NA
CASSSQGGAYNEQFF
TGTGCCAGCAGCTCACAGGGGGGGGCCTACAATGAGCAGTTCTTC
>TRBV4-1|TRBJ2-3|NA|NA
CASSQDFASSSSDTQYF
TGCGCCAGCAGCCAAGATTTTGCTAGTAGCAGCTCAGATACGCAGTATTTT
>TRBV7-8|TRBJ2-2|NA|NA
CASSLVTTGELFF
TGTGCCAGCAGCTTAGTTACCACCGGGGAGCTGTTTTTT
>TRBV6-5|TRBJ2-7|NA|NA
CASSPGLFIGEQYF
TGTGCCAGCAGTCCCGGACTATTTATCGGCGAGCAGTACTTC
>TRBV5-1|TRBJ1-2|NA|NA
CASSLDSGYGYTF
TGCGCCAGCAGCTTGGATTCTGGCTATGGCTACACCTTC
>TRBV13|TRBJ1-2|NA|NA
CASSSSGTLNYGYTF
TGTGCCAGCAGCTCCTCCGGGACCTTAAACTATGGCTACACCTTC
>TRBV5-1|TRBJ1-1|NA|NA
CASSRGGELRAFF
TGCGCCAGCAGCCGAGGAGGGGAATTGAGAGCTTTCTTT
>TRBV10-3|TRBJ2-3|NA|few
CAISSTDTQYF
TGTGCCATCAGTAGCACAGATACGCAGTATTTT
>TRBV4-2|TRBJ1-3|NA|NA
CASSLTSGPIFRGARNTIYF
TGTGCCAGCAGCCTGACTTCCGGGCCGATATTTCGTGGGGCCAGAAACACCATATATTTT
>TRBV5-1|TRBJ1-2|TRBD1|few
CASSSGTGFYGYTF
TGCGCCAGCAGCTCCGGGACAGGCTTCTATGGCTACACCTTC
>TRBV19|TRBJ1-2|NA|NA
CASRPSKLGQGYGYTF
TGTGCCAGTAGGCCGTCCAAGTTGGGGCAGGGCTATGGCTACACCTTC
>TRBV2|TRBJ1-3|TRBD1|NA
CASSGNRGIPNSGNTIYF
TGTGCCAGCAGTGGAAACAGGGGGATACCTAACTCTGGAAACACCATATATTTT
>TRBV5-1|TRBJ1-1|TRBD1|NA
CASSSGQPNTEAFF
TGCGCCAGCAGCTCGGGACAGCCGAACACTGAAGCTTTCTTT
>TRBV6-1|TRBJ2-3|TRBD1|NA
CASKVTGGYADTQYF
TGTGCCAGCAAGGTCACAGGGGGCTACGCAGATACGCAGTATTTT
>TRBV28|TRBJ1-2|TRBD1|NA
CASSFWTGYDYTF
TGTGCCAGCAGTTTCTGGACAGGGTATGACTACACCTTC
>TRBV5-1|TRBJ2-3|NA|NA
CASSLTMDTQYF
TGCGCCAGCAGCTTAACTATGGATACGCAGTATTTT
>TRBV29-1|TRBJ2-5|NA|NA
CSVGSEETQYF
TGCAGCGTTGGATCGGAGGAGACCCAGTACTTC
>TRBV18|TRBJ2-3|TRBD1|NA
CASNDRGGSTDTQYF
TGTGCCAGCAACGACAGGGGCGGGAGCACAGATACGCAGTATTTT
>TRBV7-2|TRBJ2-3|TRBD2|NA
CASSLSPGLATDTQYF
TGTGCCAGCAGCCTAAGTCCGGGACTAGCGACAGATACGCAGTATTTT
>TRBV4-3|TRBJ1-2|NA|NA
CASSSVAGEVTYGYTF
TGCGCCAGCAGCTCTGTCGCAGGGGAGGTGACCTATGGCTACACCTTC
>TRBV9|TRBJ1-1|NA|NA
CASSVGPGPEAFF
TGTGCCAGCAGCGTAGGGCCGGGACCCGAAGCTTTCTTT
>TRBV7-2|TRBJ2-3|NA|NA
CASSPGTGELDTQYF
TGTGCCAGCAGCCCCGGGACGGGAGAATTGGATACGCAGTATTTT
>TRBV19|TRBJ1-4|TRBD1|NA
CASSSTGANEKLFF
TGTGCCAGTAGCTCGACAGGGGCGAATGAAAAACTGTTTTTT
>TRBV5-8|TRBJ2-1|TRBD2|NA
CASSLEGLGAYNEQFF
TGTGCCAGCAGCTTAGAGGGACTAGGGGCCTACAATGAGCAGTTCTTC
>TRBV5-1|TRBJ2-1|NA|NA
CASRRTEVNEQFF
TGCGCCAGCAGACGGACAGAAGTGAATGAGCAGTTCTTC
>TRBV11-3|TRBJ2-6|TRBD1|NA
CASTQGGSGANVLTF
TGTGCCAGCACCCAAGGGGGCTCCGGGGCCAACGTCCTGACTTTC
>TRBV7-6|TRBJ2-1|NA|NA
CASSSGMGYNEQFF
TGTGCCAGCAGCTCCGGTATGGGTTACAATGAGCAGTTCTTC
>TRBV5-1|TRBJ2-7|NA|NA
CASSPGGTSSYEQYF
TGCGCCAGCAGTCCAGGGGGGACTAGCTCCTACGAGCAGTACTTC
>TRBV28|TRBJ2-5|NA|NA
CASSLGWARETQYF
TGTGCCAGCAGTTTGGGGTGGGCTAGGGAGACCCAGTACTTC
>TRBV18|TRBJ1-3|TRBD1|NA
CASSNQGQGATGNTIYF
TGTGCCAGCTCAAACCAAGGACAGGGGGCTACTGGAAACACCATATATTTT
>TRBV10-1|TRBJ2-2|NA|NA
CASSDYSVPGELFF
TGCGCCAGCAGTGATTATTCGGTGCCCGGGGAGCTGTTTTTT
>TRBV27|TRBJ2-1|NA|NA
CASSLWISSYNEQFF
TGTGCCAGCAGTTTGTGGATAAGCTCCTACAATGAGCAGTTCTTC
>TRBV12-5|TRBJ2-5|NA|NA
CASGIRASPIETQYF
TGTGCTAGTGGGATTCGCGCATCCCCTATCGAGACCCAGTACTTC
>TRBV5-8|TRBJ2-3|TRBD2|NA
CASSPGLAGTTDTQYF
TGTGCCAGCAGCCCGGGGCTAGCGGGGACCACAGATACGCAGTATTTT
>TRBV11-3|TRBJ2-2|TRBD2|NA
CASSPGLAGGPSNTGELFF
TGTGCCAGCAGCCCGGGACTAGCGGGAGGGCCCTCGAACACCGGGGAGCTGTTTTTT
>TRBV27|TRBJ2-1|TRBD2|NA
CASRSTGLAGPYNEQFF
TGTGCCAGCAGATCAACCGGACTAGCGGGGCCATACAATGAGCAGTTCTTC
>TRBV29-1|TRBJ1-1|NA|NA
CSARKGANTEAFF
TGCAGCGCCCGTAAGGGAGCGAACACTGAAGCTTTCTTT
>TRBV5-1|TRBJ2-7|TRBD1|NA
CASSTPGQSYEQYF
TGCGCCAGCAGCACACCGGGACAGAGCTACGAGCAGTACTTC
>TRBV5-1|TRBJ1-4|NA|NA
CASSLGLGSGPQKLFF
TGCGCCAGCAGCTTGGGTCTTGGGTCAGGACCCCAAAAACTGTTTTTT
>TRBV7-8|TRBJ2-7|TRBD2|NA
CASSLGLAGVYEQYF
TGTGCCAGCAGCTTAGGTCTAGCGGGAGTCTACGAGCAGTACTTC
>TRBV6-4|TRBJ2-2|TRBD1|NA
CASSPGQGDTGELFF
TGTGCCAGCAGTCCTGGACAGGGGGACACCGGGGAGCTGTTTTTT
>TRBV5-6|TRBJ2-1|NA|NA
CASSLGPWGNEQFF
TGTGCCAGCAGCTTGGGGCCCTGGGGTAATGAGCAGTTCTTC
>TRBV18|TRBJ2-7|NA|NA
CASSPGDGLYEQYF
TGTGCCAGCTCACCTGGGGACGGCCTATACGAGCAGTACTTC
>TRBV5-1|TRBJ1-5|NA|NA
CASSLGGGNLQPQHF
TGCGCCAGCAGCTTGGGTGGAGGGAACCTTCAGCCCCAGCATTTT
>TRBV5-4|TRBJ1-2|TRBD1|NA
CASSQDAGTANYGYTF
TGTGCCAGCAGCCAAGATGCCGGGACAGCTAACTATGGCTACACCTTC
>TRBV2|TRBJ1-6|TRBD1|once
CASIRGRNNSPLHF
TGTGCCAGCATCAGGGGGCGGAATAATTCACCCCTCCACTTT
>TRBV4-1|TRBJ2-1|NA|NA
CASARGPYNEQFF
TGCGCCAGCGCGAGGGGACCCTACAATGAGCAGTTCTTC
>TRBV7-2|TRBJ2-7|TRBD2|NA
CASSLGLAGRSSYEQYF
TGTGCCAGCAGCTTGGGACTAGCGGGAAGGAGCTCCTACGAGCAGTACTTC